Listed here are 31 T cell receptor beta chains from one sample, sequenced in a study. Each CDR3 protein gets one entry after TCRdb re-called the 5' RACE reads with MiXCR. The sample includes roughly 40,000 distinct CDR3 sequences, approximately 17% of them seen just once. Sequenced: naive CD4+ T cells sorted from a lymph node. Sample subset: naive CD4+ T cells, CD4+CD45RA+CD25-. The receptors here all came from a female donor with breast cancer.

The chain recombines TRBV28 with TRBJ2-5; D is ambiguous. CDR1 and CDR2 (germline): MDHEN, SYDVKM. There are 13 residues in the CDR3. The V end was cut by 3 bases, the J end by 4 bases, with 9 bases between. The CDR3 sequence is CASSLVRTETQYF. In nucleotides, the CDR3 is TGTGCCAGCAGTTTGGTGAGGACAGAGACCCAGTACTTC. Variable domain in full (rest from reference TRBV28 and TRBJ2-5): DVKVTQSSRYLVKRTGEKVFLECVQDMDHENMFWYRQDPGLGLRLIYFSYDVKMKEKGDIPEGYSVSREKKERFSLILESASTNQTSMYLCASSLVRTETQYFGPGTRLLVL.

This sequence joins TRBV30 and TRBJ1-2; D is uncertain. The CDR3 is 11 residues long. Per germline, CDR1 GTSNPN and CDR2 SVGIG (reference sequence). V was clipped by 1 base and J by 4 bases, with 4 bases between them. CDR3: CAWSGAYGYTF. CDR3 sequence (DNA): TGTGCCTGGAGTGGGGCCTATGGCTACACCTTC. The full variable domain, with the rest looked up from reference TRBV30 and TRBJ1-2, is SQTIHQWPATLVQPVGSPLSLECTVEGTSNPNLYWYRQAAGRGLQLLFYSVGIGQISSEVPQNLSASRPQDRQFILSSKKLLLSDSGFYLCAWSGAYGYTFGSGTRLTVV.

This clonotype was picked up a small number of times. CDR3 region: CSARGPWQEKLFF. The CDR3 DNA follows: TGCAGTGCTAGAGGACCCTGGCAAGAAAAACTGTTTTTT. The V call is TRBV20-1, the J call TRBJ1-4; D is unresolved. This CDR3 has 13 amino acids. Trimming stripped 1 base from V and 8 bases from J, with 11 bases between. Per the germline V gene, CDR1 is DFQATT and CDR2 is SNEGSKA (reference sequence).

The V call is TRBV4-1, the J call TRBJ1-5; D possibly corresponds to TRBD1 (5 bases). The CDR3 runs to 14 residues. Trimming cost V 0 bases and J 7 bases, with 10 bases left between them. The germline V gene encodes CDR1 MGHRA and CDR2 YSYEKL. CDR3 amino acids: CASSQDRGRQPQHF. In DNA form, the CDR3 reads TGCGCCAGCAGCCAAGATAGGGGACGCCAGCCCCAGCATTTT.

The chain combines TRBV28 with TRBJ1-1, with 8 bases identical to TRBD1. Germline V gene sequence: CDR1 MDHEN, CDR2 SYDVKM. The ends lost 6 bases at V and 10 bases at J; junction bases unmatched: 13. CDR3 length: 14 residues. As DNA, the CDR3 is TGTGCCAGCAGCATCGGACAGGGTGGTAAGCGAGCTTTCTTT. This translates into CASSIGQGGKRAFF.

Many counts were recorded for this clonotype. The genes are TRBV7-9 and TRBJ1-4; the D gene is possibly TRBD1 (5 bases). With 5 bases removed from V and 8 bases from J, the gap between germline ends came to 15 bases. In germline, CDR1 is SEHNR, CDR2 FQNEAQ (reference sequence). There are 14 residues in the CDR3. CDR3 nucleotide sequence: TGTGCCAGCAGCCTTCGGGCAGGGTTGGAAAAACTGTTTTTT. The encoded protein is CASSLRAGLEKLFF.

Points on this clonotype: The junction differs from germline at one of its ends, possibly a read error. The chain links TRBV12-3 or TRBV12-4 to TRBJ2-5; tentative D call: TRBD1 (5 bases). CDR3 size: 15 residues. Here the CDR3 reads CSRSFLSDGQATHYF. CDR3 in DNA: TGTTCCCGCAGCTTCCTATCCGACGGACAAGCGACCCATTACTTC.

The CDR3 bases are TGCAGCGTTGGAGGGGACAGTAATTCACCCCTCCACTTT. Amino acids: CSVGGDSNSPLHF. This chain uses TRBV29-1 with TRBJ1-6; TRBD1 aligns across 7 bases. The CDR3 length is 13 residues. The junction had 3 bases not matched to a gene; V was cut back by 4 bases and J by 6 bases. CDR1 SQVTM and CDR2 ANQGSEA come from the germline V gene. Based on the CDR3 plus reference TRBV29-1 and TRBJ1-6, the full variable domain is SAVISQKPSRDICQRGTSLTIQCQVDSQVTMMFWYRQQPGQSLTLIATANQGSEATYESGFVIDKFPISRPNLTFSTLTVSNMSPEDSSIYLCSVGGDSNSPLHFGNGTRLTVT.

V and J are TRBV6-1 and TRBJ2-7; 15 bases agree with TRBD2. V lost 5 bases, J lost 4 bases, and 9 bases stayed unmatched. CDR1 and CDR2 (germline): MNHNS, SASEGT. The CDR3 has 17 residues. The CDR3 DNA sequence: TGTGCCAGCAGTTCCTTGGGACTAGCGGGAGGTTCGTACGAGCAGTACTTC. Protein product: CASSSLGLAGGSYEQYF.

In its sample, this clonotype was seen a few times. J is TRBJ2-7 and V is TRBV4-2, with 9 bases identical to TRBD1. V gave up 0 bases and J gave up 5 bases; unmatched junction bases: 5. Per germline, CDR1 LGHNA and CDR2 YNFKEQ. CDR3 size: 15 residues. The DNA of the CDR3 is TGTGCCAGCAGCCAAGAGGGGGACAGGGCGCACGAGCAGTACTTC. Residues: CASSQEGDRAHEQYF.

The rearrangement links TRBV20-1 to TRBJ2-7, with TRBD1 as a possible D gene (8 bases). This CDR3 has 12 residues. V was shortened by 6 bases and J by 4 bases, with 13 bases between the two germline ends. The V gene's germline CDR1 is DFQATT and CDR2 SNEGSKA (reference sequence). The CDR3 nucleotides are TGCAGTGCAACAGGGGGAGGGTACGAGCAGTACTTC. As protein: CSATGGGYEQYF.

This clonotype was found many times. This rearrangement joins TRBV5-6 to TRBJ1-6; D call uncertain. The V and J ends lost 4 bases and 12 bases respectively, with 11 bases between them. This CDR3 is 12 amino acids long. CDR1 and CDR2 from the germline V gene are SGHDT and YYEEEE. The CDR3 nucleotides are TGTGCCAGCAGCGTCTTATTAGGACCCCTCCACTTT. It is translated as CASSVLLGPLHF.

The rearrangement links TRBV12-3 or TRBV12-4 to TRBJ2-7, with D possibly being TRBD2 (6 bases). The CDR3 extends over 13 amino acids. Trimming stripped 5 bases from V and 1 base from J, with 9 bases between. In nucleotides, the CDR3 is TGTGCCAGCAGTCGGGACTGGTCCTACGAGCAGTACTTC. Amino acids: CASSRDWSYEQYF.

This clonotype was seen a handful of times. CDR3: CASSLWTATQNIQYF. DNA of the CDR3: TGTGCCAGCAGCTTATGGACAGCCACCCAAAACATTCAGTACTTC. V is TRBV7-2 and J is TRBJ2-4; D is perhaps TRBD1 (6 bases). The ends were cut back, 2 bases at V and 5 bases at J, with 13 bases in the middle. The V gene's germline CDR1 is SGHTA and CDR2 FQGNSA. CDR3 length equals 15 residues.

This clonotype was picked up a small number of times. CDR3 region: CASSLEGTGGEKLFF. The CDR3 DNA reads as TGCGCCAGCAGCCTGGAAGGAACGGGTGGGGAAAAACTGTTTTTT. V gene TRBV4-3 combines with J gene TRBJ1-4; D is uncertain. There are 15 residues in the CDR3. Germline CDR1 and CDR2: LGHNA and YSLEER. V was clipped by 4 bases and J by 8 bases, with 17 bases between them.

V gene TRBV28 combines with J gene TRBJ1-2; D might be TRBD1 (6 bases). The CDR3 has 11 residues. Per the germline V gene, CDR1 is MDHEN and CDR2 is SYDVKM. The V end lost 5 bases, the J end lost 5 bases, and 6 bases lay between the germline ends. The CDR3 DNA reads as TGTGCCAGCAGTACAGGGTATGGCTACACCTTC. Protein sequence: CASSTGYGYTF.

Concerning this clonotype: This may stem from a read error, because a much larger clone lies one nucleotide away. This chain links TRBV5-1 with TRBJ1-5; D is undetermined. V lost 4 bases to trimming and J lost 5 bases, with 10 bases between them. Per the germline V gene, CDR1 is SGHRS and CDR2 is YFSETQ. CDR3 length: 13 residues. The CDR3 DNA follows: TGCGCCAGCAGCGTGGACCCTGATCAGCCCCAGCATTTT. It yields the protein CASSVDPDQPQHF.

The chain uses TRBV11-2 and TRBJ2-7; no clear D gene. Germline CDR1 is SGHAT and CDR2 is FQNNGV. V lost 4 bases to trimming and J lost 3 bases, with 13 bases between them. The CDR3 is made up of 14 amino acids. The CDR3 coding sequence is TGTGCCAGCAGCTCTAAAGGAACCAACTACGAGCAGTACTTC. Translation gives CASSSKGTNYEQYF.

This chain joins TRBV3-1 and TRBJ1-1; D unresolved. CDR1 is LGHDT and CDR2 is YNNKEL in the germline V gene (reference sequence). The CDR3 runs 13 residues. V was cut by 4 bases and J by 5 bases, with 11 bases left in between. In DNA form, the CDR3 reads TGTGCCAGCAGCCCCCGGGGAGGGACTGAAGCTTTCTTT. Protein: CASSPRGGTEAFF.

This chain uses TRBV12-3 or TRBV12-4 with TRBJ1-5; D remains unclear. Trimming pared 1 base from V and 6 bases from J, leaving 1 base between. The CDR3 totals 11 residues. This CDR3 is CASSLGQPQHF. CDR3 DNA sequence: TGTGCCAGCAGTTTAGGTCAGCCCCAGCATTTT.

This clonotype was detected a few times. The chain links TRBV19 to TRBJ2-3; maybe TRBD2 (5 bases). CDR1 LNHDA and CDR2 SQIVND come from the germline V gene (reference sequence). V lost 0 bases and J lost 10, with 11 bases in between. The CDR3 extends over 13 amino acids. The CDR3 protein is CASSIDGAVAQYF. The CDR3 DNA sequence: TGTGCCAGTAGTATAGATGGAGCGGTAGCGCAGTATTTT. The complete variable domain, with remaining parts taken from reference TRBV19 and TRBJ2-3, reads DGGITQSPKYLFRKEGQNVTLSCEQNLNHDAMYWYRQDPGQGLRLIYYSQIVNDFQKGDIAEGYSVSREKKESFPLTVTSAQKNPTAFYLCASSIDGAVAQYFGPGTRLTVL.

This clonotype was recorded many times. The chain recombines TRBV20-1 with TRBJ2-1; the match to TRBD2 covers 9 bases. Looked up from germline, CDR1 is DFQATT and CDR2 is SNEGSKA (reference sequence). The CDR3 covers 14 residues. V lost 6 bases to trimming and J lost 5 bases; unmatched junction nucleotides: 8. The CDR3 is CSAPRLAVDNEQFF. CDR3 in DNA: TGCAGTGCGCCCCGACTAGCGGTGGACAATGAGCAGTTCTTC.

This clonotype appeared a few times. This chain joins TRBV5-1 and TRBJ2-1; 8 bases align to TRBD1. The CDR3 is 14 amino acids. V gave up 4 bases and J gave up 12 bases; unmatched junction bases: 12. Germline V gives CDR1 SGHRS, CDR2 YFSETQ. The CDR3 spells CASSKGQGAFVQFF. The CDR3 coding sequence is TGCGCCAGCAGCAAGGGCCAGGGGGCGTTCGTGCAGTTCTTC.

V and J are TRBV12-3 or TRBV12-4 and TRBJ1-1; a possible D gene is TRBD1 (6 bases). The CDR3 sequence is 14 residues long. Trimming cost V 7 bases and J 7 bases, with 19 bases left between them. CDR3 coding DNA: TGTGCCAGCAACATAAGGACAGACGGAGGTGAAGCTTTCTTT. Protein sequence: CASNIRTDGGEAFF.

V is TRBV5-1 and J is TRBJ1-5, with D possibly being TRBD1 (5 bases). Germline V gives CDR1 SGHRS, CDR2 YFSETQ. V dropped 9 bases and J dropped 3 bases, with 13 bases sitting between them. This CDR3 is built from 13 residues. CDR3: CANPGLHNQPQHF. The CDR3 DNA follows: TGCGCCAACCCGGGACTGCACAATCAGCCCCAGCATTTT.

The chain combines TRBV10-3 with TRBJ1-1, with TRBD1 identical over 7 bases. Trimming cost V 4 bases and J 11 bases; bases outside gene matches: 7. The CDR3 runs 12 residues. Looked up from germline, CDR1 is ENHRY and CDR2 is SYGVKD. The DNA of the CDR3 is TGTGCCATCAGTGGTCCAGGGGGAGGTGCTTTCTTT. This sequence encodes CAISGPGGGAFF.

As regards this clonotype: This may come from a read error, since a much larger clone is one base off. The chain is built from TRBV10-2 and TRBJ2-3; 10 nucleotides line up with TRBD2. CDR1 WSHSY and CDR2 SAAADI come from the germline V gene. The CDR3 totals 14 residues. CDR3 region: CASTGTSVTGTQYF. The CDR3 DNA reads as TGCGCCAGCACGGGGACTAGCGTCACAGGTACGCAGTATTTT.

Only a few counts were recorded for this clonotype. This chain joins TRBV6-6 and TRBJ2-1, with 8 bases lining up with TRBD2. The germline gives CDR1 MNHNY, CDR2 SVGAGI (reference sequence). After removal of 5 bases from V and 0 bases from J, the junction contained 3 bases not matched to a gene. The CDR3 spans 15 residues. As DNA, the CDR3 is TGTGCCAGCAGTGGCAGCGGGAGCTCCTACAATGAGCAGTTCTTC. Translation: CASSGSGSSYNEQFF.

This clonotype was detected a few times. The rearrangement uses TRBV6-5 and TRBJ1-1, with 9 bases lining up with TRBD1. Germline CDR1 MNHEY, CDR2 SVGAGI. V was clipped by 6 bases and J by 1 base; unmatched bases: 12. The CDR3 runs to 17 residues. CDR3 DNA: TGTGCCAGCAGGCTCTTATTGACAGGGGGAGGGAACACTGAAGCTTTCTTT. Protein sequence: CASRLLLTGGGNTEAFF.

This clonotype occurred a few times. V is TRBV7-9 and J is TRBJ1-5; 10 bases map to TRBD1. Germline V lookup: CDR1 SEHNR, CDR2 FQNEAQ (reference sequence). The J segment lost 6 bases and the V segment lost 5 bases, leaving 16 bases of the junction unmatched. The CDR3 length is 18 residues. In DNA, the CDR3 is TGTGCCAGCAGCACTGGGACAGGGGAAAAGTGGGGGGGTCAGCCCCAGCATTTT. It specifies CASSTGTGEKWGGQPQHF.

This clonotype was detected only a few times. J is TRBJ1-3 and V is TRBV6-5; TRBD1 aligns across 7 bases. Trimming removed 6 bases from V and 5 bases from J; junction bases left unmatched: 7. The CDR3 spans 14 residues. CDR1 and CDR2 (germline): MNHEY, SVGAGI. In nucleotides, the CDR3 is TGTGCCAGCAGAAGACAGGGTGGAAGAAACACCATATATTTT. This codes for CASRRQGGRNTIYF.